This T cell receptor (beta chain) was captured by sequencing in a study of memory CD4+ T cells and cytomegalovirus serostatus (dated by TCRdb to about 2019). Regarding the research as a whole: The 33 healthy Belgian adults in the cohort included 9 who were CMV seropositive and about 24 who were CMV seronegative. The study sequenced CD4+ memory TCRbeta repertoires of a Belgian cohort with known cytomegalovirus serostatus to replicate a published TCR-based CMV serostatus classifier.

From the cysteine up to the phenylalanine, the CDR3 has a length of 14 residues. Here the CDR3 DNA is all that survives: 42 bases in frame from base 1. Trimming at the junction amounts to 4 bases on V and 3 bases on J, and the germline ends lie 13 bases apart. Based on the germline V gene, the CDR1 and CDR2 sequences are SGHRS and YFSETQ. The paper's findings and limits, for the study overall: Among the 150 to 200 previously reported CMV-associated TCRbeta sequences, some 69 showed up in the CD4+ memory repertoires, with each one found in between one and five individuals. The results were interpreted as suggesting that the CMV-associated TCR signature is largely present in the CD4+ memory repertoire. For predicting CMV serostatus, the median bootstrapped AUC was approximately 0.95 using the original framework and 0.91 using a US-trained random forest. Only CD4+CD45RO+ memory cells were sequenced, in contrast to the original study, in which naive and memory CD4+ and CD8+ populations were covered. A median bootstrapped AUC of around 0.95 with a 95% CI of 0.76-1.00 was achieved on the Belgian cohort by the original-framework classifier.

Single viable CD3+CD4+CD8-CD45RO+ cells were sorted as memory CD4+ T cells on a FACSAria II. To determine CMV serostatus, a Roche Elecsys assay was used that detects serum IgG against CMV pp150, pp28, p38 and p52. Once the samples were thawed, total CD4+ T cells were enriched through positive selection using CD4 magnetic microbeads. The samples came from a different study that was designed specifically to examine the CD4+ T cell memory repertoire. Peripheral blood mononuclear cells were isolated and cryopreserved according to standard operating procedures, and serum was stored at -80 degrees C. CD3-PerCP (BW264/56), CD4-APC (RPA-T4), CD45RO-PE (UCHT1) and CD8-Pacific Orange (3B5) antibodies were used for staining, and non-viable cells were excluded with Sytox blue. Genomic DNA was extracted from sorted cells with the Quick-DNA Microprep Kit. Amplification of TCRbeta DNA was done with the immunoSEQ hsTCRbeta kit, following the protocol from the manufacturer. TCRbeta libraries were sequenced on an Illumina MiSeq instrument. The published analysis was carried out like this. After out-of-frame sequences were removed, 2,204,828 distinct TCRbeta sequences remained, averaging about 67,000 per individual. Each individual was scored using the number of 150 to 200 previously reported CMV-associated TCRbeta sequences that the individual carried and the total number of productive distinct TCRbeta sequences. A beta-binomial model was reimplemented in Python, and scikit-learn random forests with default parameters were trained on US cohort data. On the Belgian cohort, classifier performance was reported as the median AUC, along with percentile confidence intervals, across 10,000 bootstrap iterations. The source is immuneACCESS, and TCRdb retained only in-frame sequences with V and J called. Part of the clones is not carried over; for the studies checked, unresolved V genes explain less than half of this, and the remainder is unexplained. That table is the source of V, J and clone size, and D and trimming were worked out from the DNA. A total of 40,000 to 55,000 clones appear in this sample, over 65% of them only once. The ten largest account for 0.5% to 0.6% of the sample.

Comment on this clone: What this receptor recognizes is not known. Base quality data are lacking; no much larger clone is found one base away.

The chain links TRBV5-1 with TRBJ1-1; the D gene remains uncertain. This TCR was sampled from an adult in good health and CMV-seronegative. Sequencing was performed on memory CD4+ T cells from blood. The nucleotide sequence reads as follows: TGCGCCAGCAGCCCTCTGACCGGGGACACTGAAGCTTTCTTT. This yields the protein CASSPLTGDTEAFF.